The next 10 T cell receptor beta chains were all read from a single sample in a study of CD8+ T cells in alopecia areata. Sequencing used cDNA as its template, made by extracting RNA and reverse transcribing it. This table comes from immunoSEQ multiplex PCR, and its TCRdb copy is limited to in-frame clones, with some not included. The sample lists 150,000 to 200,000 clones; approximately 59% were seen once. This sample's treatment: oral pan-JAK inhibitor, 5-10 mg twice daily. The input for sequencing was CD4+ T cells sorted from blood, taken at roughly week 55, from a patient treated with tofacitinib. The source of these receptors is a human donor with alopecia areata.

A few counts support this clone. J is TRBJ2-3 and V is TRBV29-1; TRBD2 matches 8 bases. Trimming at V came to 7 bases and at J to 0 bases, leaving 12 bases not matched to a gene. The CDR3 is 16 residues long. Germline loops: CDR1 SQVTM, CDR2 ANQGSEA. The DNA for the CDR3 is TGCAGCGCGGGGAACGGCGGGGGGACAAGCACAGATACGCAGTATTTT. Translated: CSAGNGGGTSTDTQYF.

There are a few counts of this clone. CDR3 sequence: CASRGRNEKLFF. Written as DNA, the CDR3 is TGTGCCAGCAGGGGGCGAAATGAAAAACTGTTTTTT. V and J are TRBV6-5 and TRBJ1-4; a weak D match, TRBD1 (5 bases). The germline V and J ends were trimmed by 6 bases and 5 bases, with 7 bases remaining between them. This CDR3 comprises 12 residues. Germline values: CDR1 MNHEY, CDR2 SVGAGI.

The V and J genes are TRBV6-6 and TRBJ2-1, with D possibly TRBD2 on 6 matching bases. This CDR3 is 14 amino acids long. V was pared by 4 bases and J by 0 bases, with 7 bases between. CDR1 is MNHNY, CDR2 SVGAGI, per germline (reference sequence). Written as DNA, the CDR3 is TGTGCCAGCAGTTCCGGGGGCTCCTACAATGAGCAGTTCTTC. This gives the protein CASSSGGSYNEQFF.

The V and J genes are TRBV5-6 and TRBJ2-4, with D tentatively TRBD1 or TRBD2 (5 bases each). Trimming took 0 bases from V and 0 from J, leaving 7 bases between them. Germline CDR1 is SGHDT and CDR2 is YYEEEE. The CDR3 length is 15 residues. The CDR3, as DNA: TGTGCCAGCAGCTTGGTTGGGGGAGCCAAAAACATTCAGTACTTC. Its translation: CASSLVGGAKNIQYF.

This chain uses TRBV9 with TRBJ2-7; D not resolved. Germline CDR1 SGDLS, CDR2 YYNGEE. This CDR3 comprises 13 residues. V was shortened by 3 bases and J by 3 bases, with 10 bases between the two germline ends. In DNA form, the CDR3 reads TGTGCCAGCAGCGCGGGTGACAACTACGAGCAGTACTTC. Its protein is CASSAGDNYEQYF.

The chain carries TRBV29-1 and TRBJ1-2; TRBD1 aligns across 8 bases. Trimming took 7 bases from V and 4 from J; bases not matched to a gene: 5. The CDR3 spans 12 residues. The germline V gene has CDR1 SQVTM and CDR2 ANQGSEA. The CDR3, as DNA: TGCAGCGCATCGGGACAGGCCTATGGCTACACCTTC. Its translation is CSASGQAYGYTF.

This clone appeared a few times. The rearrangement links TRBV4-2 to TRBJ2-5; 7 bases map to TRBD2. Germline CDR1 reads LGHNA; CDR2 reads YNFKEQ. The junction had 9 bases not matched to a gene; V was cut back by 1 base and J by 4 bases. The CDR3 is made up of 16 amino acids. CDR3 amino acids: CASSQARTRGGETQYF. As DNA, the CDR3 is TGTGCCAGCAGCCAAGCCCGGACTAGGGGTGGAGAGACCCAGTACTTC.

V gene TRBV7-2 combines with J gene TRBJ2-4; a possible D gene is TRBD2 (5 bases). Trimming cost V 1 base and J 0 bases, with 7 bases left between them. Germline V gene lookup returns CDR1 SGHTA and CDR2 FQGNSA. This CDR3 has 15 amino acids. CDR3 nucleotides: TGTGCCAGCAGCTTAGTTCGGGGAGCCAAAAACATTCAGTACTTC. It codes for CASSLVRGAKNIQYF.

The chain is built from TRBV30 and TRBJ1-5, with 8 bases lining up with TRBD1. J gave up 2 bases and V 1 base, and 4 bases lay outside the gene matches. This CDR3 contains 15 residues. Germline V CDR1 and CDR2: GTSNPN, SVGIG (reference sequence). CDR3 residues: CAWSGPGQGNQPQHF. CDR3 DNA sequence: TGTGCCTGGAGTGGGCCGGGACAGGGCAATCAGCCCCAGCATTTT.

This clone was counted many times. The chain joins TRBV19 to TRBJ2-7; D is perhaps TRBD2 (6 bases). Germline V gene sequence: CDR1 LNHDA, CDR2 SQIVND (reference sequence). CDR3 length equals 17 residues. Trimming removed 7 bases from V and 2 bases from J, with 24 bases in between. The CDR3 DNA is TGTGCCAGTACCCCAAACTTTTTTAGCGGTGATACCTACGAGCAGTACTTC. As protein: CASTPNFFSGDTYEQYF.